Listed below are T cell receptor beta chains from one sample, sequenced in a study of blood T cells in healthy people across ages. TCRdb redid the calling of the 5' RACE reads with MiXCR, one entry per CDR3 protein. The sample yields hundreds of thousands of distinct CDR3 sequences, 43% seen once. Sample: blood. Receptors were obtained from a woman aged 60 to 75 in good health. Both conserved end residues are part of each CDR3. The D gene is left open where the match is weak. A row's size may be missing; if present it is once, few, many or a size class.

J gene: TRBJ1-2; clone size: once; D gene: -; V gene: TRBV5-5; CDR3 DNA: TGTGCCAGCAGCTTAGACAAGATCCGGGGCCGGGTCTATGGCTACACCTTC; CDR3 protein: CASSLDKIRGRVYGYTF
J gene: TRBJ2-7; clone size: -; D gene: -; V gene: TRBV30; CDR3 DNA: TGTGCCTGGAGTGGTGCCGGAACCTACGAGCAGTACTTC; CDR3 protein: CAWSGAGTYEQYF
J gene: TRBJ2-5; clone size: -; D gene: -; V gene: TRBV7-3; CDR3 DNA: TGTGCCAGCAGCCCTAATCGGGGGCTAGAGACCCAGTACTTC; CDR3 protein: CASSPNRGLETQYF
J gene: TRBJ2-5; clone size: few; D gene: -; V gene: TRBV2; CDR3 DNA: TGTGCCAGCAGTGGGCGGAGGTCCCAAGAGACCCAGTACTTC; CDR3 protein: CASSGRRSQETQYF
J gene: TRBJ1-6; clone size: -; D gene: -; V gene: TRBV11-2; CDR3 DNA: TGTGCCAGCAGCTTAGGGGCCCCGGTCGGACGCAATTCACCCCTCCACTTT; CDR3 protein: CASSLGAPVGRNSPLHF
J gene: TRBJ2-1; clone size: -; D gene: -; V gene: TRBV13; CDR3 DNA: TGTGCCAGCAGCTTAGGCCTAGGGAGTGAGCAGTTCTTC; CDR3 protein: CASSLGLGSEQFF
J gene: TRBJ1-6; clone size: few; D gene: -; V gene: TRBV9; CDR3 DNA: TGTGCCAGCAGCGGGCTGAGGAATTCACCCCTCCACTTT; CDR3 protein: CASSGLRNSPLHF
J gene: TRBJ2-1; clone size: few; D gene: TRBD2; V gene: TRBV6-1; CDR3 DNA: TGTGCCAGCAGGCGAATAGCGGGAGGGCCGAGGAATGAGCAGTTCTTC; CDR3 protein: CASRRIAGGPRNEQFF
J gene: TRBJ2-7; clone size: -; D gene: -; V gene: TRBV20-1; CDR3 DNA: TGCAGTGCTTTTACAAGGGGCCGCAATGAGCAGTACTTC; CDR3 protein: CSAFTRGRNEQYF
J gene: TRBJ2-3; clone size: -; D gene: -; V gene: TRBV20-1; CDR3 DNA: TGCAGTGCTAGAGGAATTGGGGATACGCAGTATTTT; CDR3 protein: CSARGIGDTQYF
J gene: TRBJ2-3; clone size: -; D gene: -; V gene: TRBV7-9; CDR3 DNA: TGTGCCAGCAGCTCGCACAGGGATGGCACAGATACGCAGTATTTT; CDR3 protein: CASSSHRDGTDTQYF
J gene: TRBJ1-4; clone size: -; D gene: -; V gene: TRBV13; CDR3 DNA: TGTGCCAGCAGCTCACCCCAAGATGAAAATGAAAAACTGTTTTTT; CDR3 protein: CASSSPQDENEKLFF
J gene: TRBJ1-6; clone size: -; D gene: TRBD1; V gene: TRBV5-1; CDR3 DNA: TGCGCCAGCAGCTTGACAGGGGCTGGGTATACCAATTCACCCCTCCACTTT; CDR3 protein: CASSLTGAGYTNSPLHF
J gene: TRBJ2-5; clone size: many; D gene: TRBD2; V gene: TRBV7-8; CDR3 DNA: TGTGCCAGCAGCTTAGGCGGGGGGGCGGAGACCCAGTACTTC; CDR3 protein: CASSLGGGAETQYF
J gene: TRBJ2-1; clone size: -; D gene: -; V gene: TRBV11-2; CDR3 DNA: TGTGCCAGCAGCTCGGGACTGTACAAGGAGCAGTTCTTC; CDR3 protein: CASSSGLYKEQFF
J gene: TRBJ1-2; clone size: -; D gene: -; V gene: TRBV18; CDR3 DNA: TGTGCCAGCTCACCACCGGACACCTATGGCTACACCTTC; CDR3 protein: CASSPPDTYGYTF
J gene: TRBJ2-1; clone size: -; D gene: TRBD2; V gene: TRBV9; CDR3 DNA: TGTGCCAGCAGCAAAGGACTAGCGGGGGGGTCCGGGGAGCAGTTCTTC; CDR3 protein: CASSKGLAGGSGEQFF
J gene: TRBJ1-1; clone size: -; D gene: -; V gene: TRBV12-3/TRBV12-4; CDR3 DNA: TGTGCCAGCAGGGGGGGGGACGTGAACACTGAAGCTTTCTTT; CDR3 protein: CASRGGDVNTEAFF
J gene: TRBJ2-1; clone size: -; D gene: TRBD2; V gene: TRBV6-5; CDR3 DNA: TGTGCCAGCAGAAATCTAGCGGGAGGCACCTTCCATGAGCAGTTCTTC; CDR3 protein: CASRNLAGGTFHEQFF
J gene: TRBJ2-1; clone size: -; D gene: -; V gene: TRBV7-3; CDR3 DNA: TGTGCCAGCGGACAATCCTACAATGAGCAGTTCTTC; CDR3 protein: CASGQSYNEQFF
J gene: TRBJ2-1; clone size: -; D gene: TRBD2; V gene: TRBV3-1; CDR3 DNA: TGTGCCAGCACCCCATTGAGACTAGCCGACGGTGAAAATGAGCAGTTCTTC; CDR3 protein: CASTPLRLADGENEQFF
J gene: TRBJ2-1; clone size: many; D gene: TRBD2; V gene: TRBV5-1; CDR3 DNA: TGCGCCAGCAGCCTAGGGACTAGCTACAATGAGCAGTTCTTC; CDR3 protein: CASSLGTSYNEQFF
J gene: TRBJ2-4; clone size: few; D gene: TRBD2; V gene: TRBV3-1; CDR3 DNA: TGTGCCAGCAGTGATGGACGCGCCGGGGGGGACATTCAGTACTTC; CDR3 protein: CASSDGRAGGDIQYF
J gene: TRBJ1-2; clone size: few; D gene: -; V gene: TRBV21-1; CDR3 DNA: TGTGCCAGCAGCAAAGCAGGGGCGAATGGCTACACCTTC; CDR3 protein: CASSKAGANGYTF
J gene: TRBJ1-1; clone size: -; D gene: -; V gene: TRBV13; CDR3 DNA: TGTGCCAGCAGCTCGTACCCGACAAACACTGAAGCTTTCTTT; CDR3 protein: CASSSYPTNTEAFF
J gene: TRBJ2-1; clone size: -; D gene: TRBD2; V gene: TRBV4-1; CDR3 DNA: TGCGCCAGCAGGGATAGCGGGGAGCGCTCAATTCTCAATGAGCAGTTCTTC; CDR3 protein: CASRDSGERSILNEQFF
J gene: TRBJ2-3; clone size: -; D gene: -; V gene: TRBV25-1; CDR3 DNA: TGTGCCAGGCGGGGGCGGGAGAGCACAGATACGCAGTATTTT; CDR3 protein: CARRGRESTDTQYF
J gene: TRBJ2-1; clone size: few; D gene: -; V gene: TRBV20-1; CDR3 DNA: TGCAGTACCCCTTCGGCTAGCACCTCATACAATGAGCAGTTCTTC; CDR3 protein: CSTPSASTSYNEQFF
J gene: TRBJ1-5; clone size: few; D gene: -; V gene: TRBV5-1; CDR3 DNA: TGCGCCAGCAGCTTGGAGGGGCCGCAGCCCCAGCATTTT; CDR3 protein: CASSLEGPQPQHF
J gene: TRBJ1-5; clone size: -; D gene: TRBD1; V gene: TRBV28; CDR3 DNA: TGTGCCAGCAGTCCGCGGGACAGTTACAATCAGCCCCAGCATTTT; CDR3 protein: CASSPRDSYNQPQHF
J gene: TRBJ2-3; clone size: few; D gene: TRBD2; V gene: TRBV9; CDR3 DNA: TGTGCCAGCAGCCCACTGGTGATAGTCGGGGGGAGTAGCACAGATACGCAGTATTTT; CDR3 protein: CASSPLVIVGGSSTDTQYF
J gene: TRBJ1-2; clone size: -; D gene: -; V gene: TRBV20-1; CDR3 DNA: TGCAGTGCTCCCCGGTCCGCTAACTATGGCTACACCTTC; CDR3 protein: CSAPRSANYGYTF
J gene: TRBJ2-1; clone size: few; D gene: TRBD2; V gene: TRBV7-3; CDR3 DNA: TGTGCCAGCAGCTTGGTGACTAGCGGGGGGGCGGGTGAGCAGTTCTTC; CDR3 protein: CASSLVTSGGAGEQFF
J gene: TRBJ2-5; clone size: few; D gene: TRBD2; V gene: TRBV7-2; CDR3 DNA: TGTGCCAGCAGCAAAGGGACTAGCGGGCGCAGACTGGGGGAGACCCAGTACTTC; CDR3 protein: CASSKGTSGRRLGETQYF
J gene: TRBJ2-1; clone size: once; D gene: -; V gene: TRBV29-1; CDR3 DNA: TGCAGCGTTGAAGCCCGGGGTGAGCAGTTCTTC; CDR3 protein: CSVEARGEQFF
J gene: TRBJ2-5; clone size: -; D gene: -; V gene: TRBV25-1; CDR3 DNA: TGTGCCAGCAGTGAATATGAAGGAGGTGGGAAGACCCAGTACTTC; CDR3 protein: CASSEYEGGGKTQYF
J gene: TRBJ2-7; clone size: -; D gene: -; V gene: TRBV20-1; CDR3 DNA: TGCATCCCCCGGGACGCCACCAACTACGAGCAGTACTTC; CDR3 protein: CIPRDATNYEQYF
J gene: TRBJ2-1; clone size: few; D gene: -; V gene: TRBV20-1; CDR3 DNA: TGCAGTGCACCCGGACTCCAGAGCTCCTACAATGAGCAGTTCTTC; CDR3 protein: CSAPGLQSSYNEQFF
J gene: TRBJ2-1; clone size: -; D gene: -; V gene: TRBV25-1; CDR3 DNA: TGTGCCAGCAGACGGGGCGGGGACTACAATGAGCAGTTCTTC; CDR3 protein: CASRRGGDYNEQFF
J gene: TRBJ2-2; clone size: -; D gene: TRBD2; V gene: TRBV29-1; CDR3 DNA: TGCAGCGTTGTGGGTTCAAAAGCGGGAGACACCGGGGAGCTGTTTTTT; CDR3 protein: CSVVGSKAGDTGELFF
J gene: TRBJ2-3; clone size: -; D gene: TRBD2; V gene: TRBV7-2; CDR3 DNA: TGTGCCAGCAGCACCAGACTAGCGGGACGTGGAGATACGCAGTATTTT; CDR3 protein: CASSTRLAGRGDTQYF
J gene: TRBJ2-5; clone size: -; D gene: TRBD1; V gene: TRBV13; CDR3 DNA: TGTGCCAGCAGTCGAGGACAGGTACAAGAGACCCAGTACTTC; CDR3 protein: CASSRGQVQETQYF
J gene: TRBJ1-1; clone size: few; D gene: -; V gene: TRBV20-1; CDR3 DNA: TGCAGTGCTAGACCGACCCCTCAAATCACTGAAGCTTTCTTT; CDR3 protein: CSARPTPQITEAFF
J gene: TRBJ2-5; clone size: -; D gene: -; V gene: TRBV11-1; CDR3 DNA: TGTGCCAGCAGCGTAGACGCAGCACAAGAGACCCAGTACTTC; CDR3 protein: CASSVDAAQETQYF